Listed here are 26 T cell receptor beta chains from one sample, sequenced in a study of CD8+ T cells in alopecia areata. This sample's treatment: oral pan-JAK inhibitor, 5-10 mg twice daily. Extracted RNA was reverse transcribed, and the resulting cDNA served as sequencing template. Here immunoSEQ multiplex PCR was the method, and the copy in TCRdb shows in-frame clones only, minus some. In the table there are 150,000 to 200,000 clones, about 55% of which are singletons. Sequences were derived from CD8+ T cells sorted from blood, sampled at week 24, from a patient treated with tofacitinib. The receptors derive from a human donor with alopecia areata.

The chain uses TRBV29-1 and TRBJ2-7; either TRBD1 or TRBD2 may fit D (5 bases each). V lost 0 bases and J lost 5, with 11 bases in between. This CDR3 comprises 13 residues. Germline V gives CDR1 SQVTM, CDR2 ANQGSEA. CDR3 bases: TGCAGCGTTGAAGAGGGGTGGGGGAACGAGCAGTACTTC. Translated: CSVEEGWGNEQYF.

The rearrangement joins TRBV12-5 to TRBJ1-6; D is undetermined. The CDR3 covers 14 residues. CDR1 LGHNT and CDR2 FRNRAP come from the germline V gene. V was clipped by 0 bases and J by 9 bases, with 9 bases between them. DNA of the CDR3: TGTGCTAGTGGTTTGGTACCAGGATTTTCACCCCTCCACTTT. Translated, it gives CASGLVPGFSPLHF.

The table lists this clone with a few counts. As DNA, the CDR3 is TGTGCCAGCAGCTTCAGCCTCTCTGGGGCCAACGTCCTGACTTTC. This sequence encodes CASSFSLSGANVLTF. The gene calls are TRBV7-9 and TRBJ2-6; no clear D gene. V gave up 3 bases and J gave up 0 bases, with 6 bases separating them. Germline V gene sequence: CDR1 SEHNR, CDR2 FQNEAQ (reference sequence). This CDR3 contains 15 residues. Together with reference TRBV7-9 and TRBJ2-6, the CDR3 gives the full variable domain: DTGVSQNPRHKITKRGQNVTFRCDPISEHNRLYWYRQTLGQGPEFLTYFQNEAQLEKSRLLSDRFSAERPKGSFSTLEIQRTEQGDSAMYLCASSFSLSGANVLTFGAGSRLTVL.

This clone was observed a few times. This chain connects TRBV7-9 to TRBJ2-5, with 9 bases aligning to TRBD1. The ends lost 5 bases at V and 4 bases at J; junction bases unmatched: 11. The CDR3 covers 16 residues. Germline loops: CDR1 SEHNR, CDR2 FQNEAQ (reference sequence). As DNA, the CDR3 is TGTGCCAGCAGCCTCACACAGGGGGCGGAACCAGAGACCCAGTACTTC. This encodes CASSLTQGAEPETQYF.

This clone has a handful of counts. The chain couples TRBV27 to TRBJ1-1; weak D call: TRBD1 (5 bases). The CDR3 loop spans 16 amino acids. The germline V gene has CDR1 MNHEY and CDR2 SMNVEV (reference sequence). With 6 bases removed from V and 4 bases from J, the gap between germline ends came to 21 bases. CDR3 residues: CASSMAGSTTSTEAFF. Written as DNA, the CDR3 is TGTGCCAGCAGCATGGCAGGGTCGACCACGAGCACTGAAGCTTTCTTT.

V is TRBV29-1 and J is TRBJ2-1, with D uncertain. The CDR3 is made up of 15 amino acids. Trimming took off 8 bases at V and 2 bases at J, with 19 bases between the two ends. Germline-derived CDR1 and CDR2 are SQVTM and ANQGSEA. CDR3 protein: CSFLLTEIPYNEQFF. In DNA, the CDR3 is TGCAGCTTCTTACTTACGGAGATTCCCTACAATGAGCAGTTCTTC.

On this clone: The sample contains more than one DNA sequence encoding this CDR3. This chain uses TRBV13 with TRBJ2-7, with 8 bases that match TRBD1. V was clipped by 7 bases and J by 6 bases; unmatched bases: 8. Germline V gene data show CDR1 as PRHDT and CDR2 as FYEKMQ (reference sequence). This CDR3 spans 13 amino acids. The CDR3 loop is CASKEAGGSEQYF. The CDR3, as DNA: TGTGCCAGCAAGGAGGCAGGGGGCAGCGAGCAGTACTTC.

This chain joins TRBV5-6 and TRBJ2-3; D gene ambiguous. Trimming took 0 bases from V and 2 from J, leaving 7 bases between them. The CDR3 covers 14 residues. CDR1 and CDR2 from the germline V gene are SGHDT and YYEEEE. The CDR3 coding sequence is TGTGCCAGCAGCTTGGTCAGAAACACAGATACGCAGTATTTT. Its translation is CASSLVRNTDTQYF.

This clone occurred a few times. This chain links TRBV27 with TRBJ1-1, with 9 bases fitting TRBD1. V lost 2 bases and J lost 3; bases outside the gene matches: 1. Germline V gene lookup returns CDR1 MNHEY and CDR2 SMNVEV (reference sequence). The CDR3 runs 14 residues. The CDR3 nucleotides read TGTGCCAGCAGTTTAGGGACAGGGTACACTGAAGCTTTCTTT. It encodes CASSLGTGYTEAFF.

V usage is TRBV9 and J usage is TRBJ2-1; D is unresolved. The V end lost 4 bases, the J end lost 4 bases, and 9 bases lay between the germline ends. Germline V gives CDR1 SGDLS, CDR2 YYNGEE. This CDR3 region has 13 residues. The CDR3 reads CASSPPRYNEQFF. The CDR3 DNA reads as TGTGCCAGCAGCCCCCCTAGGTACAATGAGCAGTTCTTC.

The J gene is TRBJ1-1, the V gene TRBV25-1; D perhaps matches TRBD1 (5 bases). The CDR3 length is 11 residues. Per the germline V gene, CDR1 is MGHDK and CDR2 is SYGVNS. V lost 5 bases and J 7 bases, leaving 8 bases between the germline ends. The CDR3 loop is CASSLGDEAFF. The CDR3 DNA reads TGTGCCAGCAGTTTAGGGGATGAAGCTTTCTTT.

The chain joins TRBV29-1 to TRBJ1-1, with D possibly TRBD1 on 6 matching bases. Germline CDR1 reads SQVTM; CDR2 reads ANQGSEA. The CDR3 sequence is 12 residues long. V lost 5 bases and J lost 10, with 17 bases in between. DNA for the CDR3: TGCAGCGTTCATGCAGGGGAGTTTGGAGCTTTCTTT. It encodes CSVHAGEFGAFF.

This chain connects TRBV27 to TRBJ1-5, with D perhaps matching TRBD1 (5 bases). Trimming removed 6 bases from V and 6 bases from J, with 18 bases in between. This CDR3 contains 15 residues. CDR1 MNHEY and CDR2 SMNVEV come from the germline V gene (reference sequence). CDR3 residues: CASSPTGQGRQPQHF. In DNA form, the CDR3 reads TGTGCCAGCAGCCCTACTGGCCAGGGACGTCAGCCCCAGCATTTT.

V usage is TRBV2 and J usage is TRBJ1-2; perhaps TRBD1 as D (5 bases). The CDR3 runs 14 residues. V lost 8 bases, J lost 4 bases, and 17 bases lay in between. Germline assignment: CDR1 SNHLY and CDR2 FYNNEI. The CDR3 region has the DNA TGTGCCAGCTACCCTGGAGGGACTCCCTATGGCTACACCTTC. Residues: CASYPGGTPYGYTF.

This clone was counted between two and nine times. J is TRBJ1-5 and V is TRBV15; D unresolved. The CDR3 spans 15 residues. The ends were cut back, 0 bases at V and 6 bases at J, with 12 bases in the middle. Germline V gene data show CDR1 as LNHNV and CDR2 as YYDKDF (reference sequence). The CDR3 loop reads CATSRDRGRAQPQHF. In DNA form, the CDR3 reads TGTGCCACCAGCAGAGATAGAGGGAGGGCTCAGCCCCAGCATTTT.

In DNA form, the CDR3 reads TGCAGCGTTGCTTTAGTTACGGCTAACTATGGCTACACCTTC. This gives the protein CSVALVTANYGYTF. This chain connects TRBV29-1 to TRBJ1-2; D gene uncertain. The V and J ends lost 4 bases and 0 bases respectively, with 12 bases between them. The CDR3 runs 14 residues. In germline, CDR1 is SQVTM, CDR2 ANQGSEA.

V gene TRBV30 combines with J gene TRBJ2-1, with D hard to call. The V gene's germline CDR1 is GTSNPN and CDR2 SVGIG (reference sequence). This CDR3 region has 11 residues. The V and J ends lost 5 bases and 7 bases respectively, with 9 bases between them. Written as DNA, the CDR3 is TGTGCCTGGGCTGTGGGGAATGAGCAGTTCTTC. Its translation is CAWAVGNEQFF.

The chain combines TRBV11-2 with TRBJ2-2; D is ambiguous. Trimming removed 6 bases at V and 5 bases at J, with 7 bases between. Germline CDR1 reads SGHAT; CDR2 reads FQNNGV. This CDR3 has 12 residues. The CDR3 nucleotides are TGTGCCAGCAGAATTAGTACCGGGGAGCTGTTTTTT. Protein: CASRISTGELFF.

The chain has TRBV27 and TRBJ2-5, with D possibly being TRBD1 or TRBD2 (5 bases each). The CDR3 spans 14 residues. Trimming left V 6 bases short and J 3 bases short, with 14 bases between. Germline CDR1 is MNHEY and CDR2 is SMNVEV (reference sequence). The CDR3 DNA reads TGTGCCAGCAGGCCGGTTGGGACCAAAGAGACCCAGTACTTC. Amino acids: CASRPVGTKETQYF.

This clone was recorded once. V gene TRBV4-3 combines with J gene TRBJ2-3, with TRBD1 identical over 12 bases. Germline V CDR1 and CDR2: LGHNA, YSLEER. The CDR3 is 18 amino acids. Trimming at V came to 2 bases and at J to 6 bases, leaving 12 bases not matched to a gene. CDR3 bases: TGCGCCAGCAGCCAACTAATGGGGGGACAGGGGGCCATGGATACGCAGTATTTT. Translation gives CASSQLMGGQGAMDTQYF.

This clone was recorded a few times. The rearrangement links TRBV7-6 to TRBJ2-3; possible D gene TRBD2, 6 bases. V was cut by 2 bases and J by 4 bases, with 13 bases left in between. This CDR3 region has 15 residues. CDR1 SGHVS and CDR2 FNYEAQ come from the germline V gene. The CDR3 nucleotides read TGTGCCAGCAGCTTACCGGGACTTACACCAGATACGCAGTATTTT. Its protein product is CASSLPGLTPDTQYF.

This rearrangement joins TRBV5-1 to TRBJ2-7, with 7 nucleotides matching TRBD1. V lost 2 bases to trimming and J lost 2 bases; unmatched junction nucleotides: 4. The CDR3 runs 14 residues. Germline lookup yields CDR1 SGHRS and CDR2 YFSETQ. The CDR3 spells CASSFRTGTYEQYF. CDR3 bases: TGCGCCAGCAGCTTCCGGACAGGCACCTACGAGCAGTACTTC.

The sample holds many counts of this clone. As DNA, the CDR3 is TGTGCCATCCGAAATGGGGCCAATTCACCCCTCCACTTT. This codes for CAIRNGANSPLHF. V gene TRBV11-2 combines with J gene TRBJ1-6; D may be TRBD1 (5 bases). CDR1 is SGHAT, CDR2 FQNNGV, per germline. V gave up 10 bases and J gave up 7 bases, with 14 bases separating them. This CDR3 spans 13 amino acids.

The rearrangement joins TRBV4-3 to TRBJ1-4; D ambiguous. Germline CDR1 is LGHNA and CDR2 is YSLEER. The CDR3 totals 15 residues. The ends were cut back, 2 bases at V and 8 bases at J, with 15 bases in the middle. CDR3 region: CASSQSVRSSEKLFF. The CDR3 DNA sequence: TGCGCCAGCAGCCAATCCGTCCGGAGTTCGGAAAAACTGTTTTTT.

The V and J genes are TRBV5-1 and TRBJ2-1; TRBD2 might be the D (5 bases). Trimming left V 0 bases short and J 7 bases short, with 14 bases between. This CDR3 region has 15 residues. The germline CDR1 and CDR2 sequences are SGHRS and YFSETQ. DNA for the CDR3: TGCGCCAGCAGCTTGGAACAGCGGCACTTTAATGAGCAGTTCTTC. Translation: CASSLEQRHFNEQFF.

The chain recombines TRBV7-9 with TRBJ1-2; the D gene is possibly TRBD1 (5 bases). The CDR3 has 15 residues. The V gene's germline CDR1 is SEHNR and CDR2 FQNEAQ (reference sequence). V lost 5 bases, J lost 8 bases, and 21 bases lay in between. The CDR3 region is CASSGQGGPFRGYTF. The CDR3 DNA follows: TGTGCCAGCAGCGGTCAGGGAGGCCCTTTTAGGGGCTACACCTTC.